What follows are 26 T cell receptor beta chains derived from one specimen sequenced in a study of blood T cell repertoires in COVID-19. The data were produced by immunoSEQ multiplex PCR, yet TCRdb's version contains in-frame clones alone and is incomplete. The data show 15,000 to 25,000 clones, with more than 75% seen just once and around a third held by the top ten. Sequencing was carried out using peripheral blood. The receptors stem from a human donor with active COVID-19. The donor label of this sample is uncertain.

This clone was recorded once. V is TRBV12-3 or TRBV12-4 and J is TRBJ2-1; unclear D gene. The CDR3 contains 13 residues. V lost 5 bases and J 10 bases, leaving 15 bases between the germline ends. The CDR3 loop reads CASSPGDFGEQFF. CDR3 coding DNA: TGTGCCAGCAGTCCCGGTGACTTCGGAGAGCAGTTCTTC.

The count of this clone is one. The CDR3 loop reads CASKGTGVGNEQFF. The CDR3 nucleotides read TGTGCCAGCAAAGGGACAGGAGTTGGCAATGAGCAGTTCTTC. The chain is built from TRBV2 and TRBJ2-1; 8 bases line up with TRBD1. This CDR3 is 14 amino acids long. Trimming removed 7 bases from V and 6 bases from J; junction bases left unmatched: 8. CDR1 is SNHLY, CDR2 FYNNEI, per germline. The variable domain in full, with the rest retrieved from reference TRBV2 and TRBJ2-1, is EPEVTQTPSHQVTQMGQEVILRCVPISNHLYFYWYRQILGQKVEFLVSFYNNEISEKSEIFDDQFSVERPDGSNFTLKIRSTKLEDSAMYFCASKGTGVGNEQFFGPGTRLTVL.

This clone was counted between two and nine times. J is TRBJ2-7 and V is TRBV29-1; D may be TRBD1 (5 bases). CDR1 SQVTM and CDR2 ANQGSEA come from the germline V gene. CDR3 length equals 12 residues. With 6 bases removed from V and 1 base from J, the gap between germline ends came to 10 bases. CDR3: CSVKGESYEQYF. The CDR3, as DNA: TGCAGCGTAAAAGGGGAATCCTACGAGCAGTACTTC.

This clone is medium-sized (0.01 to 0.1%) within its sample. The J gene is TRBJ2-7, the V gene TRBV6-5; 9 nucleotides align to TRBD1. V trimming: 5 bases; J trimming: 3 bases; junction bases outside the gene matches: 5. The length of the CDR3 is 14 residues. Germline V lookup: CDR1 MNHEY, CDR2 SVGAGI. The CDR3 reads CASSRDRAIYEQYF. CDR3 bases: TGTGCCAGCAGTCGGGACAGGGCCATCTACGAGCAGTACTTC.

This clone turned up a few times. The genes are TRBV4-2 and TRBJ1-4; 7 positions match TRBD1. The CDR3 totals 18 residues. V was pared by 4 bases and J by 0 bases, with 11 bases of the junction left unmatched. The V gene's germline CDR1 is LGHNA and CDR2 YNFKEQ. The chain's CDR3 is CASSPETGHPTTNEKLFF. The CDR3 DNA reads TGTGCCAGCAGCCCAGAGACAGGGCACCCCACAACTAATGAAAAACTGTTTTTT.

The V call is TRBV4-1, the J call TRBJ1-1; 10 bases are a match to TRBD1. The V segment lost 1 base and the J segment 6 bases; nucleotides outside the gene matches: 2. Germline V lookup: CDR1 MGHRA, CDR2 YSYEKL. This CDR3 has 14 residues. The CDR3 reads CASSQGTGGAEAFF. The CDR3 bases are TGCGCCAGCAGCCAAGGGACAGGGGGTGCTGAAGCTTTCTTT.

The chain joins TRBV11-3 to TRBJ2-2; no reliable D call. Germline CDR1 reads SGHNT; CDR2 reads YENEEA. This CDR3 region has 14 residues. Trimming took 0 bases from V and 7 from J, leaving 9 bases between them. CDR3 bases: TGTGCCAGCAGCTTAGATGGCCCCCTCGGGGAGCTGTTTTTT. Amino acid sequence: CASSLDGPLGELFF.

This chain connects TRBV28 to TRBJ1-1, with D possibly being TRBD1 (5 bases). Trimming cost V 2 bases and J 6 bases, with 10 bases left between them. This CDR3 is 13 amino acids long. Germline lookup yields CDR1 MDHEN and CDR2 SYDVKM. CDR3 nucleotides: TGTGCCAGCAGTTTAGGCAGGGCGGCTGAAGCTTTCTTT. It yields the protein CASSLGRAAEAFF.

The chain is built from TRBV10-3 and TRBJ2-2, with TRBD1 matching over 11 bases. The CDR3 sequence is 16 residues long. The ends lost 6 bases at V and 6 bases at J; junction bases unmatched: 9. Germline assignment: CDR1 ENHRY and CDR2 SYGVKD. CDR3 protein: CAISAPDRGLAGELFF. DNA for the CDR3: TGTGCCATCAGCGCGCCGGACAGGGGGCTGGCCGGGGAGCTGTTTTTT.

The J gene is TRBJ2-1, the V gene TRBV11-2; 7 nucleotides line up with TRBD2. The CDR3 runs 13 residues. Per the germline V gene, CDR1 is SGHAT and CDR2 is FQNNGV. J was trimmed by 10 bases and V by 5 bases; bases with no gene match: 8. CDR3 DNA: TGTGCCAGCAGCCAGGATCTAGCGGACGAGCAGTTCTTC. Protein product: CASSQDLADEQFF. Full variable domain (remainder filled in from reference TRBV11-2 and TRBJ2-1): EAGVAQSPRYKIIEKRQSVAFWCNPISGHATLYWYQQILGQGPKLLIQFQNNGVVDDSQLPKDRFSAERLKGVDSTLKIQPAKLEDSAVYLCASSQDLADEQFFGPGTRLTVL.

The chain employs TRBV5-1 and TRBJ1-5; 10 positions agree with TRBD1. The CDR3 is 14 residues long. The V gene's germline CDR1 is SGHRS and CDR2 YFSETQ. V was clipped by 4 bases and J by 7 bases; unmatched bases: 5. The CDR3 DNA reads TGCGCCAGCAGCGCTGGGACAGGGGAACAGCCCCAGCATTTT. As protein: CASSAGTGEQPQHF.

DNA of the CDR3: TGCGCCAGCAGCTTGAGCGGGAGGGCCCCCTACGAGCAGTACTTC. It yields the protein CASSLSGRAPYEQYF. This rearrangement joins TRBV5-1 to TRBJ2-7; 10 nucleotides agree with TRBD2. Germline-derived CDR1 and CDR2 are SGHRS and YFSETQ. V gave up 1 base and J gave up 2 bases; unmatched junction bases: 3. The CDR3 contains 15 residues.

The chain joins TRBV7-9 to TRBJ2-1, with TRBD1 identical over 9 bases. The V and J ends lost 5 bases and 8 bases, in that order; junction bases with no gene match: 13. The CDR3 length is 16 residues. Germline V CDR1 and CDR2: SEHNR, FQNEAQ (reference sequence). In nucleotides, the CDR3 is TGTGCCAGCAGCCGAGCTCCGGGACAGGGAGTGCATGAGCAGTTCTTC. It translates to CASSRAPGQGVHEQFF. Looking up the rest from reference TRBV7-9 and TRBJ2-1 gives the full variable domain: DTGVSQNPRHKITKRGQNVTFRCDPISEHNRLYWYRQTLGQGPEFLTYFQNEAQLEKSRLLSDRFSAERPKGSFSTLEIQRTEQGDSAMYLCASSRAPGQGVHEQFFGPGTRLTVL.

The V and J genes are TRBV15 and TRBJ2-7; D might be TRBD1 (5 bases). V was clipped by 0 bases and J by 1 base, with 7 bases between them. The CDR3 is 14 amino acids. CDR1 is LNHNV, CDR2 YYDKDF, per germline (reference sequence). CDR3 bases: TGTGCCACCAGCAGAGACAGGGAATCCTACGAGCAGTACTTC. Translating gives CATSRDRESYEQYF.

CDR3 DNA: TGTGCCAGCAGTTATGGACCCGGGGGATCCTACGAGCAGTACTTC. Translation: CASSYGPGGSYEQYF. The chain is built from TRBV6-5 and TRBJ2-7; D is perhaps TRBD2 (6 bases). V gave up 3 bases and J gave up 1 base, with 13 bases separating them. Germline V gene lookup returns CDR1 MNHEY and CDR2 SVGAGI. The CDR3 consists of 15 residues.

V is TRBV11-3 and J is TRBJ2-1; 10 positions match TRBD2. V lost 1 base to trimming and J lost 4 bases; unmatched junction nucleotides: 4. This CDR3 is built from 16 residues. CDR1 is SGHNT and CDR2 is YENEEA in the germline V gene. The CDR3 here is CASSLAGTSAYNEQFF. CDR3 DNA: TGTGCCAGCAGCTTAGCCGGGACTAGCGCGTACAATGAGCAGTTCTTC.

The rearrangement joins TRBV4-1 to TRBJ2-2, with 8 bases fitting TRBD2. The CDR3 has 17 amino acids. V lost 1 base to trimming and J lost 7 bases; unmatched junction nucleotides: 11. From germline, CDR1 is MGHRA and CDR2 YSYEKL. The CDR3 sequence is CASSQVGRAKAGGELFF. CDR3 nucleotide sequence: TGCGCCAGCAGCCAAGTCGGGAGGGCCAAGGCGGGCGGGGAGCTGTTTTTT.

This chain joins TRBV6-5 and TRBJ2-3, with 9 positions matching TRBD1. The CDR3 is 15 residues long. With 0 bases clipped from V and 6 bases from J, the junction kept 4 bases outside the gene matches. CDR1 is MNHEY, CDR2 SVGAGI, per germline. The CDR3: CASSYSGQGWDTQYF. The CDR3 nucleotides read TGTGCCAGCAGTTACTCGGGACAGGGTTGGGATACGCAGTATTTT.

The chain links TRBV4-3 to TRBJ2-1, with D maybe TRBD1 (5 bases). The CDR3 is made up of 14 amino acids. The V gene lost 0 bases and the J gene lost 3 bases, with 6 bases spanning the gap. In germline, CDR1 is LGHNA, CDR2 YSLEER. CDR3 DNA: TGCGCCAGCAGCCAAGATAGGGGCTACAATGAGCAGTTCTTC. Translated, it gives CASSQDRGYNEQFF.

This chain connects TRBV19 to TRBJ2-7, with 8 bases lining up with TRBD2. After removal of 7 bases from V and 3 bases from J, the junction contained 14 bases not matched to a gene. This CDR3 spans 16 amino acids. The germline V gene encodes CDR1 LNHDA and CDR2 SQIVND (reference sequence). The CDR3 spells CASIGREENIGYEQYF. In DNA form, the CDR3 reads TGTGCCAGTATCGGGCGGGAGGAAAATATTGGCTACGAGCAGTACTTC.

V and J are TRBV9 and TRBJ2-1, with 7 nucleotides matching TRBD2. V lost 0 bases and J lost 3; bases outside the gene matches: 3. In germline, CDR1 is SGDLS, CDR2 YYNGEE. CDR3 length equals 15 residues. CDR3 residues: CASSVGAGNYNEQFF. In nucleotides, the CDR3 is TGTGCCAGCAGCGTAGGAGCGGGGAACTACAATGAGCAGTTCTTC.

The V call is TRBV27, the J call TRBJ2-7, with D possibly matching TRBD1 (5 bases). The V end was cut by 7 bases, the J end by 1 base, with 14 bases between. This CDR3 is 14 amino acids long. Germline-derived CDR1 and CDR2 are MNHEY and SMNVEV (reference sequence). The CDR3 region is CASTKSQGSYEQYF. CDR3 nucleotide sequence: TGTGCCAGCACTAAATCCCAGGGTTCCTACGAGCAGTACTTC.

The chain links TRBV18 to TRBJ1-2; TRBD1 might be the D (5 bases). The CDR3 runs to 13 residues. V lost 2 bases, J lost 6 bases, and 10 bases lay in between. Germline CDR1 is KGHSH and CDR2 is LQKENI. The CDR3 loop reads CASSPKQGDGYTF. CDR3 DNA: TGTGCCAGCTCACCAAAGCAGGGTGATGGCTACACCTTC.

This sequence joins TRBV9 and TRBJ2-1; D perhaps matches TRBD2 (6 bases). V lost 0 bases and J lost 4, with 11 bases in between. The germline CDR1 and CDR2 sequences are SGDLS and YYNGEE. CDR3 length equals 15 residues. The CDR3 DNA is TGTGCCAGCAGCGTAGGCGGGATGGGATACAATGAGCAGTTCTTC. Residues: CASSVGGMGYNEQFF.

V is TRBV5-1 and J is TRBJ1-6, with 7 bases identical to TRBD1. The CDR3 is made up of 14 amino acids. Trimming took 2 bases from V and 10 from J; bases not matched to a gene: 6. Germline-derived CDR1 and CDR2 are SGHRS and YFSETQ. In nucleotides, the CDR3 is TGCGCCAGCAGCTTCACAGGGGAGGACTCACCCCTCCACTTT. As protein: CASSFTGEDSPLHF.

DNA for the CDR3: TGCAGCGTTGAAGATCTTGCTAGCGCGAACACCGGGGAGCTGTTTTTT. Protein: CSVEDLASANTGELFF. The chain carries TRBV29-1 and TRBJ2-2, with D perhaps TRBD2 (6 bases). The CDR3 loop spans 16 amino acids. The germline V gene encodes CDR1 SQVTM and CDR2 ANQGSEA. The V end was cut by 0 bases, the J end by 0 bases, with 11 bases between.